The clone carrying this T cell receptor (beta chain) was recorded only once. It was 250 to 350 ng DNA, around 30,000 T cell genomes, that went into each replicate PCR of unsorted PBMC. TCRdb's copy holds only in-frame clones and misses some; the assay was immunoSEQ multiplex PCR. The sample includes fewer than 550,000 clones, about 80% seen only once; the top ten take around 12%. The data were taken from a study of shared clonotypes between healthy human individuals. Germline V gives CDR1 MDHEN, CDR2 SYDVKM. Trimming took 7 bases from V and 0 from J, leaving 10 bases between them. This CDR3 is 13 amino acids long.

Sequencing was done on a sample of PBMCs. The V gene is TRBV28, the J gene TRBJ2-7; D is possibly TRBD2 (5 bases). The source of this sequence is a woman between 35 and 50 years old in good health. Some clones in this sample may be carry-over from other donors' samples. In nucleotides, the CDR3 is TGTGCCAGCAATAGCGTCCCCTCCTACGAGCAGTACTTC. It codes for CASNSVPSYEQYF.